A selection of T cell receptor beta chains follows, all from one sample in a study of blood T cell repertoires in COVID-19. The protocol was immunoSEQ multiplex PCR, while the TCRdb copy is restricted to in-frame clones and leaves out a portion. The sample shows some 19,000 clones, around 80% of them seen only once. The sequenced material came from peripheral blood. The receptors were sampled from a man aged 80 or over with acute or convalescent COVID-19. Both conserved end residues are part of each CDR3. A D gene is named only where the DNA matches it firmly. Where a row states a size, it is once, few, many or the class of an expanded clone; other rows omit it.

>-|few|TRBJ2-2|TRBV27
CASSKTENTGELFF
TGTGCCAGCAGTAAGACAGAGAACACCGGGGAGCTGTTTTTT
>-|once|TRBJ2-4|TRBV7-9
CASSLPEGGNIQYF
TGTGCCAGCAGCTTACCCGAGGGAGGAAACATTCAGTACTTC
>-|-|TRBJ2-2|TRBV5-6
CASSLGPRVNTGELFF
TGTGCCAGCAGCTTGGGTCCCAGGGTAAACACCGGGGAGCTGTTTTTT
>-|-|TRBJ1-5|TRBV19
CASRPGDQPQHF
TGTGCCAGTAGGCCAGGGGATCAGCCCCAGCATTTT
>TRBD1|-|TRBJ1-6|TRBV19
CASSRSGGNSPLHF
TGTGCCAGTAGCAGATCAGGGGGGAATTCACCCCTCCACTTT
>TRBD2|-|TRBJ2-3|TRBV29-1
CSVAGSLSSGGLADTQYF
TGCAGCGTTGCCGGGTCGCTGTCTAGCGGGGGTTTGGCAGATACGCAGTATTTT
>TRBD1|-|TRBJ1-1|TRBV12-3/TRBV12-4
CASSSSQGGEAFF
TGTGCCAGCAGTTCATCTCAGGGGGGTGAAGCTTTCTTT
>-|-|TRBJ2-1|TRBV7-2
CASSPWGVYTNEQFF
TGTGCCAGCAGCCCGTGGGGGGTCTACACGAATGAGCAGTTCTTC
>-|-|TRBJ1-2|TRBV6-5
CASSRTQGYGYTF
TGTGCCAGCAGCCGGACACAGGGATATGGCTACACCTTC
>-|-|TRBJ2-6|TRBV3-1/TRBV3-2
CASRLGSSGANVLTF
TGTGCCAGCAGGCTCGGGAGCTCTGGGGCCAACGTCCTGACTTTC
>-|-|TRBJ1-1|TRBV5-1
CASSLGQVNTEAFF
TGCGCCAGCAGCTTGGGACAGGTCAACACTGAAGCTTTCTTT
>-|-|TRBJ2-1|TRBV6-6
CASSTREISYNEQFF
TGTGCCAGCAGTACCAGGGAAATCTCCTACAATGAGCAGTTCTTC
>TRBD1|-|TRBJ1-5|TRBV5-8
CASSLGTGSIQPQHF
TGTGCCAGCAGCTTGGGGACAGGGTCTATCCAGCCCCAGCATTTT
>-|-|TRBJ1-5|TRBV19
CASRGAGNGNQPQHF
TGTGCCAGTAGAGGGGCCGGTAACGGCAATCAGCCCCAGCATTTT
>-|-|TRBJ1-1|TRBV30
CAWSVGGSNTEAFF
TGTGCCTGGAGTGTAGGGGGATCGAACACTGAAGCTTTCTTT
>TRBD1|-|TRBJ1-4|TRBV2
CASRGTGGREKLFF
TGTGCCAGCAGGGGGACAGGGGGGAGAGAAAAACTGTTTTTT
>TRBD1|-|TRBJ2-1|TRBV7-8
CASSNRDRASNEQFF
TGTGCCAGCAGCAACCGGGACAGGGCTAGCAATGAGCAGTTCTTC
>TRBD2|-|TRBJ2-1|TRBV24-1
CAPSPRRGGRGNEQFF
TGTGCCCCATCTCCAAGGCGGGGGGGCAGAGGCAATGAGCAGTTCTTC
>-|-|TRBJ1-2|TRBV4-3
CASSPEPQIYGYTF
TGCGCCAGCAGCCCAGAGCCACAGATCTATGGCTACACCTTC
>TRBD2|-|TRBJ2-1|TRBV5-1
CASFSGLAANEQFF
TGCGCCAGCTTTTCCGGACTAGCGGCCAATGAGCAGTTCTTC
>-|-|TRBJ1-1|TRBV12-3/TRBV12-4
CASSRQALTEAFF
TGTGCCAGCAGTCGACAGGCCCTCACTGAAGCTTTCTTT
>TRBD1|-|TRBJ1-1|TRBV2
CASRDWTGENTEAFF
TGTGCCAGCAGGGACTGGACAGGGGAGAACACTGAAGCTTTCTTT
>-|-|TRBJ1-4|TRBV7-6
CASSLFGGREEKLFF
TGTGCCAGCAGCTTATTCGGGGGTAGAGAAGAAAAACTGTTTTTT
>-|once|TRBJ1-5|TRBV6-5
CASSYSAFPPDQPQHF
TGTGCCAGCAGTTACTCGGCCTTCCCCCCTGATCAGCCCCAGCATTTT
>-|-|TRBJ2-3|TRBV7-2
CASSLLLSTDTQYF
TGTGCCAGCAGCTTGTTACTGAGCACAGATACGCAGTATTTT
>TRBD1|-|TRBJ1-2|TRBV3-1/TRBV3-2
CASSSRGDRGGYTF
TGTGCCAGCAGTAGCCGTGGGGACAGGGGCGGCTACACCTTC
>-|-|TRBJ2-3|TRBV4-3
CASSQEGGRGADTQYF
TGCGCCAGCAGCCAAGAAGGGGGGAGGGGGGCAGATACGCAGTATTTT
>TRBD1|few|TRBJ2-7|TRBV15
CATSREGTYGQGSSYEQYF
TGTGCCACCAGCAGAGAGGGGACTTACGGACAGGGTTCCTCCTACGAGCAGTACTTC
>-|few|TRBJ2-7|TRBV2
CAGGDVGSYEQYF
TGTGCCGGCGGGGACGTAGGATCCTACGAGCAGTACTTC
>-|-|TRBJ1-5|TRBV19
CASTVHTYSNQPQHF
TGTGCCAGTACGGTGCATACCTATAGCAATCAGCCCCAGCATTTT
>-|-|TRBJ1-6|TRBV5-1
CASSLWGDYNSPLHF
TGCGCCAGCAGCTTGTGGGGGGACTATAATTCACCCCTCCACTTT
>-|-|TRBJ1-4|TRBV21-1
CASSFRWRGRHATNEKLFF
TGTGCCAGCAGCTTCCGCTGGAGGGGGCGACACGCAACTAATGAAAAACTGTTTTTT
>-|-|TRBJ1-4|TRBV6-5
CASSQGYDNEKLFF
TGTGCCAGCAGTCAGGGCTACGATAATGAAAAACTGTTTTTT
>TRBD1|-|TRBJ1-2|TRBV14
CASSQTGDGYTF
TGTGCCAGCAGCCAAACAGGGGATGGCTACACCTTC
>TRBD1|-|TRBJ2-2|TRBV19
CASSRTGQGGELFF
TGTGCCAGTAGTAGGACAGGGCAGGGCGGGGAGCTGTTTTTT
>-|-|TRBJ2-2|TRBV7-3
CASSYSGTRTGELFF
TGTGCCAGCAGTTACTCCGGGACAAGAACCGGGGAGCTGTTTTTT
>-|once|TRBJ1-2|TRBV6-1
CASSDWAEANYGYTF
TGTGCCAGCAGTGATTGGGCAGAAGCTAACTATGGCTACACCTTC